This T cell receptor beta chain originates from a study of response to subunit inactivated influenza vaccine. TCRdb reprocessed the RT-PCR reads via MiXCR and lists one record per CDR3 protein. This repertoire shows 450,000 to 550,000 distinct CDR3 sequences, over 25% found once; its top ten account for approximately 2%. Concerning this clonotype: What it recognizes is unknown.

Findings of the study overall: The authors put forward the suggestion that each seasonal influenza vaccination may bring in only a limited number of new T cells.

Germline V lookup: CDR1 KGHSH, CDR2 LQKENI. The length of the CDR3 is 12 residues. V gave up 1 base and J gave up 6 bases, with 7 bases separating them. This material consisted of CD4+ T cells sorted from PBMCs, taken 4 to 6 days after vaccination. The chain recombines TRBV18 with TRBJ2-7; a weak D match, TRBD2 (6 bases). The TCR sequence derives from a man between 45 and 60 years old who received an inactivated influenza vaccine. CDR3 nucleotides: TGTGCCAGCTCACCACAGGAGGGCGAGCAGTACTTC. Amino acids: CASSPQEGEQYF.